The 23 T cell receptor beta chains below were found in one sample sequenced in a study of read filtering for tumor transcriptome and immune sequencing. This library used 300 to 500 ng RNA and molecular barcoded adaptors spanning alpha/delta and beta/gamma chains. Each CDR3 protein gets one entry after TCRdb re-called the reads with MiXCR. The data show more than 70,000 distinct CDR3 sequences, around a fifth seen once. Material: a population of CD138-negative cells sorted from bone marrow. Source of these receptors: a donor at least 40 years old with multiple myeloma.

This clonotype showed up many times. A junction end diverges from the germline sequence, so it may reflect a read error. The chain links TRBV7-9 to TRBJ1-1; D perhaps matches TRBD1 (5 bases). This CDR3 contains 10 residues. The germline V gene encodes CDR1 SEHNR and CDR2 FQNEAQ (reference sequence). CDR3 DNA: TGTGCCAGCAGCTCGGCGGGGGGGGAATTT. Its translation is CASSSAGGEF.

The chain couples TRBV5-6 to TRBJ2-3, with TRBD1 as a possible D gene (6 bases). The CDR3 is made up of 15 amino acids. Germline lookup yields CDR1 SGHDT and CDR2 YYEEEE. Deletions cut 4 bases from V and 3 bases from J, with 15 bases between. CDR3 amino acids: CASSKQGGGTDTQYF. The CDR3 DNA reads TGTGCCAGCAGCAAACAGGGTGGTGGAACAGATACGCAGTATTTT. Together with reference TRBV5-6 and TRBJ2-3, the CDR3 gives the full variable domain: DAGVTQSPTHLIKTRGQQVTLRCSPKSGHDTVSWYQQALGQGPQFIFQYYEEEERQRGNFPDRFSGHQFPNYSSELNVNALLLGDSALYLCASSKQGGGTDTQYFGPGTRLTVL.

This clonotype was observed a few times. The V gene is TRBV5-6, the J gene TRBJ2-5; no firm D call. V lost 1 base, J lost 3 bases, and 10 bases lay in between. Germline CDR1 SGHDT, CDR2 YYEEEE. This CDR3 has 14 residues. The CDR3 DNA is TGTGCCAGCAGCTTGTCAGTTAGTGAAGAGACCCAGTACTTC. Protein sequence: CASSLSVSEETQYF. The full variable domain, completed using reference TRBV5-6 and TRBJ2-5, is DAGVTQSPTHLIKTRGQQVTLRCSPKSGHDTVSWYQQALGQGPQFIFQYYEEEERQRGNFPDRFSGHQFPNYSSELNVNALLLGDSALYLCASSLSVSEETQYFGPGTRLLVL.

On this clonotype: Being one base from a much bigger clone, this may be a read error. The chain combines TRBV30 with TRBJ1-1; D is undetermined. CDR1 and CDR2 (germline): GTSNPN, SVGIG (reference sequence). The CDR3 loop spans 11 amino acids. Here the CDR3 reads CAWSPKTDAFF. CDR3 in DNA: TGTGCCTGGAGTCCGAAAACTGATGCTTTCTTT. Complete variable domain (other parts from reference TRBV30 and TRBJ1-1): SQTIHQWPATLVQPVGSPLSLECTVEGTSNPNLYWYRQAAGRGLQLLFYSVGIGQISSEVPQNLSASRPQDRQFILSSKKLLLSDSGFYLCAWSPKTDAFFGQGTRLTVV.

This clonotype was seen many times. V is TRBV2 and J is TRBJ2-4; D remains ambiguous. Per the germline V gene, CDR1 is SNHLY and CDR2 is FYNNEI. Between the trimmed V and J ends, which lost 8 bases and 7 bases, there was a span of 12 bases. The CDR3 sequence is 12 residues long. The CDR3 bases are TGTGCCAGCTCGGGTATGATGAACATTCAGTACTTC. This sequence encodes CASSGMMNIQYF.

This clonotype was seen at least ten times. The chain joins TRBV5-1 to TRBJ2-2; the D is unclear. This CDR3 is built from 15 residues. V lost 2 bases to trimming and J lost 1 base, with 9 bases between them. Germline V gene data show CDR1 as SGHRS and CDR2 as YFSETQ. The CDR3 coding sequence is TGCGCCAGCAGCTTATACTCAATGAACACCGGGGAGCTGTTTTTT. This sequence encodes CASSLYSMNTGELFF. Based on the CDR3 plus reference TRBV5-1 and TRBJ2-2, the full variable domain is KAGVTQTPRYLIKTRGQQVTLSCSPISGHRSVSWYQQTPGQGLQFLFEYFSETQRNKGNFPGRFSGRQFSNSRSEMNVSTLELGDSALYLCASSLYSMNTGELFFGEGSRLTVL.

The table lists this clonotype with a few counts. V gene TRBV5-4 combines with J gene TRBJ1-2; D is possibly TRBD1 (5 bases). The germline V gene has CDR1 SGHNT and CDR2 YYREEE (reference sequence). V dropped 2 bases and J dropped 2 bases, with 10 bases sitting between them. The CDR3 contains 14 residues. The CDR3: CASSFRGINYGYTF. In nucleotides, the CDR3 is TGTGCCAGCAGCTTTCGGGGGATCAACTATGGCTACACCTTC. Full variable domain (remainder filled in from reference TRBV5-4 and TRBJ1-2): ETGVTQSPTHLIKTRGQQVTLRCSSQSGHNTVSWYQQALGQGPQFIFQYYREEENGRGNFPPRFSGLQFPNYSSELNVNALELDDSALYLCASSFRGINYGYTFGSGTRLTVV.

This clonotype was found many times. The rearrangement links TRBV4-1 to TRBJ2-7; tentative D call: TRBD1 (5 bases). V was trimmed by 0 bases and J by 0 bases, leaving 15 bases between them. This CDR3 contains 17 residues. Germline V gives CDR1 MGHRA, CDR2 YSYEKL. The CDR3 is CASSQDALGESSYEQYF. The CDR3 nucleotides are TGCGCCAGCAGCCAAGATGCTCTAGGGGAAAGCTCCTACGAGCAGTACTTC.

This clonotype has a count of ten or more. This chain joins TRBV2 and TRBJ1-2; the D gene is possibly TRBD1 (6 bases). The CDR3 is 15 residues long. V shed 5 bases and J shed 0 bases, with 13 bases lying between them. CDR1 and CDR2 from the germline V gene are SNHLY and FYNNEI. DNA for the CDR3: TGTGCCAGCAGTCGAAGGGGGTTAGCTAACTATGGCTACACCTTC. This encodes CASSRRGLANYGYTF.

V is TRBV18 and J is TRBJ2-5; D is possibly TRBD2 (6 bases). Looked up from germline, CDR1 is KGHSH and CDR2 is LQKENI. The length of the CDR3 is 13 residues. Trimming stripped 6 bases from V and 4 bases from J, with 12 bases between. CDR3 protein: CASSTEGRETQYF. Written as DNA, the CDR3 is TGTGCCAGCTCGACGGAGGGGAGAGAGACCCAGTACTTC.

This clonotype was seen only a few times. This chain joins TRBV7-9 and TRBJ2-2; TRBD1 agrees at 8 bases. V lost 5 bases to trimming and J lost 7 bases; unmatched junction nucleotides: 9. Germline-derived CDR1 and CDR2 are SEHNR and FQNEAQ (reference sequence). The CDR3 length is 15 residues. CDR3 coding DNA: TGTGCCAGCAGCCCTCGGACAGGGTCGTTCGGGGAGCTGTTTTTT. As protein: CASSPRTGSFGELFF.

Details on this clonotype: Sequence at one end of the junction differs from germline and may be a read error. The chain couples TRBV2 to TRBJ2-3; no firm D call. Germline V gene lookup returns CDR1 SNHLY and CDR2 FYNNEI. This CDR3 contains 11 residues. This CDR3 is CASSDEDTLYF. The CDR3 DNA sequence: TGTGCCAGCAGTGATGAAGATACGCTGTATTTT.

As to this clonotype: A clone one base away is much larger, so this may be a read error. Lacking the conserved final phenylalanine or tryptophan, this CDR3 likely reflects a read error. The CDR3 here is CASSYSRRYDEQFL. The CDR3 DNA reads TGTGCCAGCAGTTACTCGAGAAGGTACGATGAGCAGTTCCTC. V gene TRBV6-5 combines with J gene TRBJ2-1; D gene unclear. Trimming stripped 0 bases from V and 8 bases from J, with 11 bases between. The germline CDR1 and CDR2 sequences are MNHEY and SVGAGI. The CDR3 sequence is 14 residues long.

At least ten counts were recorded for this clonotype. V gene TRBV7-9 combines with J gene TRBJ2-6; either TRBD1 or TRBD2 may supply D (5 bases each). The germline CDR1 and CDR2 sequences are SEHNR and FQNEAQ (reference sequence). The CDR3 runs to 17 residues. The V end was cut by 6 bases, the J end by 0 bases, with 15 bases between. CDR3 DNA sequence: TGTGCCAGCAGAGTCAGGGACCAAACCTCTGGGGCCAACGTCCTGACTTTC. Translated: CASRVRDQTSGANVLTF.

This clonotype showed up many times. Relative to the germline gene, one junction end is altered; a read error may explain this. V usage is TRBV6-5 and J usage is TRBJ2-1; D is undetermined. The CDR3 spans 13 residues. CDR1 is MNHEY and CDR2 is SVGAGI in the germline V gene. This CDR3 is CAGSYSNVDEQFF. CDR3 DNA: TGTGCCGGCAGTTACTCGAATGTCGATGAGCAGTTCTTC.

Concerning this clonotype: A much larger clone lies one base from this, so it may be a read error. V usage is TRBV3-1 and J usage is TRBJ2-5; possibly TRBD2 for D (5 bases). The CDR3 loop spans 15 amino acids. V lost 0 bases and J lost 5, with 13 bases in between. Germline V gives CDR1 LGHDT, CDR2 YNNKEL (reference sequence). CDR3 loop: CASSQEMQRGETQYF. Written as DNA, the CDR3 is TGTGCCAGCAGCCAAGAAATGCAGCGAGGGGAGACCCAGTACTTC.

This clonotype was seen repeatedly, ten times or more. CDR3 bases: TGTGCCAGCAGCTCAAGAAACCAAGGAGATACGCAGTATTTT. It translates to CASSSRNQGDTQYF. V is TRBV9 and J is TRBJ2-3; D gene uncertain. This CDR3 contains 14 residues. Germline CDR1 reads SGDLS; CDR2 reads YYNGEE. V shed 4 bases and J shed 5 bases, with 14 bases lying between them.

Points on this clonotype: Because the CDR3 is missing its conserved closing phenylalanine or tryptophan, this is likely a read error. V and J are TRBV20-1 and TRBJ2-1, with D possibly matching TRBD2 (7 bases). The CDR3 extends over 13 amino acids. Germline V gives CDR1 DFQATT, CDR2 SNEGSKA (reference sequence). The CDR3 region is CNAITGGGYEQFL. The CDR3 DNA sequence: TGCAATGCCATCACCGGCGGGGGCTATGAGCAGTTCCTC.

The table lists this clonotype with many counts. The J gene is TRBJ2-2, the V gene TRBV2; no clear D. Germline V gives CDR1 SNHLY, CDR2 FYNNEI. The V end was cut by 3 bases, the J end by 3 bases, with 5 bases between. The CDR3 totals 13 residues. CDR3 amino acids: CASSDRYTGELFF. CDR3 bases: TGTGCCAGCAGTGATCGTTACACCGGGGAGCTGTTTTTT.

This clonotype appeared a few times. V and J are TRBV24-1 and TRBJ2-3, with D perhaps TRBD1 (5 bases). CDR3 length equals 14 residues. V shed 3 bases and J shed 8 bases, with 14 bases lying between them. The germline V gene has CDR1 KGHDR and CDR2 SFDVKD. Written as DNA, the CDR3 is TGTGCCACCAGTGATCCGCAGGGTGAGAGTACGCAGTATTTT. This sequence encodes CATSDPQGESTQYF.

This clonotype was detected many times. CDR3 coding DNA: TGCAGTGCTACAGCGGGGGGGGATTATGAGCAGTTCTTC. Protein sequence: CSATAGGDYEQFF. V is TRBV20-1 and J is TRBJ2-1; 10 bases agree with TRBD2. Germline CDR1 reads DFQATT; CDR2 reads SNEGSKA (reference sequence). The J segment lost 8 bases and the V segment lost 4 bases, leaving 5 bases of the junction unmatched. CDR3 size: 13 residues.

The rearrangement joins TRBV18 to TRBJ2-3, with 9 bases fitting TRBD1. The V gene's germline CDR1 is KGHSH and CDR2 LQKENI. Losses at the gene ends were 6 bases for V and 4 bases for J; bases not matched to a gene: 8. This CDR3 has 15 amino acids. The CDR3 here is CASSPGTGLPDTQYF. In DNA form, the CDR3 reads TGTGCCAGCTCCCCCGGGACAGGGCTGCCAGATACGCAGTATTTT.

This clonotype came up a few times. The chain recombines TRBV28 with TRBJ2-5; 9 bases fit TRBD1. The CDR3 extends over 16 amino acids. The junction had 10 bases not matched to a gene; V was cut back by 4 bases and J by 4 bases. Germline V gene data show CDR1 as MDHEN and CDR2 as SYDVKM. Here the CDR3 reads CASSSRRDRVPETQYF. The CDR3 DNA reads TGTGCCAGCAGTTCCCGCCGGGACAGGGTGCCAGAGACCCAGTACTTC. The whole variable domain, remainder taken from reference TRBV28 and TRBJ2-5, is DVKVTQSSRYLVKRTGEKVFLECVQDMDHENMFWYRQDPGLGLRLIYFSYDVKMKEKGDIPEGYSVSREKKERFSLILESASTNQTSMYLCASSSRRDRVPETQYFGPGTRLLVL.